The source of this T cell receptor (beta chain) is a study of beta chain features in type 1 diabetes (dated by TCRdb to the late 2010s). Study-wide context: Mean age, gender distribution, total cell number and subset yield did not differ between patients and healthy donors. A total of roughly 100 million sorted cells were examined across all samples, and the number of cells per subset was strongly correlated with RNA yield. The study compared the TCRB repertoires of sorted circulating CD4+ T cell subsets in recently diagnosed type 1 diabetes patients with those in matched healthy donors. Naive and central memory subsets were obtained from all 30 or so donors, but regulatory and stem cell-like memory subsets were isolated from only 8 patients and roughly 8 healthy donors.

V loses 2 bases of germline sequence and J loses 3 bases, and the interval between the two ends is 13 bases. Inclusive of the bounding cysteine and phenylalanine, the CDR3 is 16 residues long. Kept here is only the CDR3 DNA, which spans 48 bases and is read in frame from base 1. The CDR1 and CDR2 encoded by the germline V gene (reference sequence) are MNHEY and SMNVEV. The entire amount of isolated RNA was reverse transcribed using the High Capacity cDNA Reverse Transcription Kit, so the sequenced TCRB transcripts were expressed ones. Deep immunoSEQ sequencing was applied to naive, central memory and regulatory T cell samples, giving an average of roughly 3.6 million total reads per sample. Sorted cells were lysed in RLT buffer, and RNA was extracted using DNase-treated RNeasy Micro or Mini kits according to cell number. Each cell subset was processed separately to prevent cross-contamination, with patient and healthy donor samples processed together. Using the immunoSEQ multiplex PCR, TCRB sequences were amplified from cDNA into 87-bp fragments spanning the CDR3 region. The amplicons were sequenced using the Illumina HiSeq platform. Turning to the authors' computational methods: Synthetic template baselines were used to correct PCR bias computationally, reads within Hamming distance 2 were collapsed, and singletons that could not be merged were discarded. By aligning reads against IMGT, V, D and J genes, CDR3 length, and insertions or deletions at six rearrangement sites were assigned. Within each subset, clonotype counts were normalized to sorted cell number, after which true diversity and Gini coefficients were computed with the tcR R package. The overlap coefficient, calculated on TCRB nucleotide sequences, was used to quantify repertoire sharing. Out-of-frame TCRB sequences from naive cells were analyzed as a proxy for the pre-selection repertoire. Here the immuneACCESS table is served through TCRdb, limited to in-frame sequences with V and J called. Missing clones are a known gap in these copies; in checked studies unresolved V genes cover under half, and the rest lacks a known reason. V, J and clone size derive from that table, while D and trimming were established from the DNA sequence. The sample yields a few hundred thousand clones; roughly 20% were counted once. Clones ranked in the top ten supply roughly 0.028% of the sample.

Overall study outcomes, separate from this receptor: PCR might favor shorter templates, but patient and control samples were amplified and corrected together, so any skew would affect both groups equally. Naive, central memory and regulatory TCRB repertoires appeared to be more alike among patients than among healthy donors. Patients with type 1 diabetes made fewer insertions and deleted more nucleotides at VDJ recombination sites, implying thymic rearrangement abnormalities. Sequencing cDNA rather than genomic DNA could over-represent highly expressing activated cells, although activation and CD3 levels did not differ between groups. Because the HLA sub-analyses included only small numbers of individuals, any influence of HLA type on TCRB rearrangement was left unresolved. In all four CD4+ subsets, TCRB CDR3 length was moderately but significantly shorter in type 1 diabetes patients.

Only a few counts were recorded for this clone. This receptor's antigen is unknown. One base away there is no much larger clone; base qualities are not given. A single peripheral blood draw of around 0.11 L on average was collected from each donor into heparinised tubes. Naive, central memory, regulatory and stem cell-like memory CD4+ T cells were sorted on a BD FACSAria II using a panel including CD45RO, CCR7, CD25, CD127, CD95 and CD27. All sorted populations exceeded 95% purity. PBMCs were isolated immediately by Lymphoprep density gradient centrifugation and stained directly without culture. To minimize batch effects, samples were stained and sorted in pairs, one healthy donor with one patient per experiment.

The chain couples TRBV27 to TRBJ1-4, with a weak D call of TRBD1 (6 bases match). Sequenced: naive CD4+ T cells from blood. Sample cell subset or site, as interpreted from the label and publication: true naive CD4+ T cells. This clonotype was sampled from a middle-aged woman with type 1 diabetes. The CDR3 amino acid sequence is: CASSLRVGQSNEKLFF. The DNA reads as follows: TGTGCCAGCAGTTTACGAGTCGGACAGTCTAATGAAAAACTGTTTTTT.